The 22 T cell receptor beta chains reported below all come from one sample, sequenced in a study of blood T cell repertoires in COVID-19. The protocol was immunoSEQ multiplex PCR, while the TCRdb copy is restricted to in-frame clones and leaves out a portion. Here the sample spans around 60,000 clones, 81% being singletons. Sequenced material: peripheral blood. The receptor set was obtained from a man older than 75 with acute or convalescent COVID-19.

The V gene is TRBV5-8, the J gene TRBJ2-2; a possible D gene is TRBD2 (5 bases). The CDR3 is made up of 16 amino acids. Trimming left V 2 bases short and J 6 bases short, with 17 bases between. Germline assignment: CDR1 SGHTS and CDR2 YDEGEE. The CDR3 here is CASSLRRSVLAGELFF. The CDR3 DNA reads as TGTGCCAGCAGCTTAAGGAGGTCCGTTCTGGCCGGGGAGCTGTTTTTT.

This clone appeared a few times. The genes are TRBV7-8 and TRBJ2-7; 10 nucleotides match TRBD1. Germline V gives CDR1 SGHVS, CDR2 FQNEAQ. This CDR3 is 16 amino acids long. V dropped 5 bases and J dropped 7; count of bases not matched to a gene: 14. DNA of the CDR3: TGTGCCAGCAGCCAGGGACCGGGGACAGGGGTAAGGGAGCAGTACTTC. This sequence encodes CASSQGPGTGVREQYF.

This rearrangement joins TRBV2 to TRBJ2-7; D is possibly TRBD1 (5 bases). CDR3 length: 12 amino acids. V was cut by 6 bases and J by 6 bases, with 12 bases left in between. Germline CDR1 and CDR2: SNHLY and FYNNEI. The CDR3, as DNA: TGTGCCAGCAGCCCGGCGACAGCCGAGCAGTACTTC. Translating it yields CASSPATAEQYF. Looking up the rest from reference TRBV2 and TRBJ2-7 gives the full variable domain: EPEVTQTPSHQVTQMGQEVILRCVPISNHLYFYWYRQILGQKVEFLVSFYNNEISEKSEIFDDQFSVERPDGSNFTLKIRSTKLEDSAMYFCASSPATAEQYFGPGTRLTVT.

This clone is a singleton in its sample. This chain joins TRBV6-5 and TRBJ1-2; D uncertain. The germline V gene has CDR1 MNHEY and CDR2 SVGAGI. Trimming pared 2 bases from V and 4 bases from J, leaving 11 bases between. CDR3 length: 14 amino acids. In DNA form, the CDR3 reads TGTGCCAGCAGTTACCGCCCTAACTCCTATGGCTACACCTTC. This gives the protein CASSYRPNSYGYTF.

This chain joins TRBV6-6 and TRBJ2-2; tentatively, D is TRBD1 (6 bases). The CDR3 runs to 14 residues. Germline assignment: CDR1 MNHNY and CDR2 SVGAGI (reference sequence). V lost 6 bases, J lost 7 bases, and 15 bases lay in between. CDR3 sequence reads: CASRPGVYGGELFF. The DNA of the CDR3 is TGTGCCAGCAGACCAGGGGTTTATGGCGGGGAGCTGTTTTTT.

The genes are TRBV6-6 and TRBJ1-5, with a tentative D call TRBD1 (6 bases). Germline values: CDR1 MNHNY, CDR2 SVGAGI (reference sequence). The V and J ends lost 2 bases and 7 bases respectively, with 12 bases between them. The length of the CDR3 is 14 residues. The CDR3 DNA reads TGTGCCAGCAGTTACGTACAGGGAAGACAGCCCCAGCATTTT. Translated, it gives CASSYVQGRQPQHF.

This clone showed up just once. The gene calls are TRBV19 and TRBJ1-5; D not certain. The CDR3 sequence is 13 residues long. The germline V and J ends were trimmed by 1 base and 11 bases, with 12 bases remaining between them. The germline CDR1 and CDR2 sequences are LNHDA and SQIVND (reference sequence). CDR3 residues: CASSIVEDGAQHF. The CDR3 DNA follows: TGTGCCAGTAGTATAGTTGAAGACGGGGCCCAGCATTTT.

The V gene is TRBV7-6, the J gene TRBJ2-7; D possibly corresponds to TRBD1 (5 bases). The germline V gene encodes CDR1 SGHVS and CDR2 FNYEAQ. This CDR3 comprises 15 residues. Trimming cost V 1 base and J 2 bases, with 12 bases left between them. The CDR3 region is CASSLEGAQTYEQYF. The DNA of the CDR3 is TGTGCCAGCAGCTTAGAAGGGGCGCAAACCTACGAGCAGTACTTC.

The CDR3, as DNA: TGTGCCAGCAGCTTCACAGGGAGAGATTCACCCCTCCACTTT. Protein sequence: CASSFTGRDSPLHF. The V call is TRBV7-2, the J call TRBJ1-6; possible D gene TRBD1, 6 bases. Trimming removed 3 bases from V and 8 bases from J, with 11 bases in between. There are 14 residues in the CDR3. The germline V gene encodes CDR1 SGHTA and CDR2 FQGNSA.

This clone is medium-sized. The chain employs TRBV29-1 and TRBJ1-2; 7 bases agree with TRBD1. CDR3 length: 13 residues. V shed 2 bases, J shed 3 bases, and the junction held 3 bases outside the gene matches. Germline V CDR1 and CDR2: SQVTM, ANQGSEA. CDR3 nucleotides: TGCAGCGTTGAATGGGGGACAGACTATGGCTACACCTTC. It encodes CSVEWGTDYGYTF.

The rearrangement links TRBV11-3 to TRBJ1-1; perhaps TRBD1 as D (6 bases). Germline CDR1 is SGHNT and CDR2 is YENEEA. The length of the CDR3 is 14 residues. V was cut by 4 bases and J by 6 bases, with 15 bases left in between. CDR3 sequence: CASSSQDSSSEAFF. In DNA form, the CDR3 reads TGTGCCAGCAGCTCACAGGACAGCTCATCTGAAGCTTTCTTT.

The rearrangement joins TRBV2 to TRBJ1-2; D remains unclear. The V end was cut by 7 bases, the J end by 7 bases, with 19 bases between. This CDR3 is 14 amino acids long. Germline V CDR1 and CDR2: SNHLY, FYNNEI. CDR3 protein: CASTLEASSRGYTF. CDR3 DNA: TGTGCCAGCACCCTTGAGGCCAGCTCCCGTGGCTACACCTTC.

This clone has only a few counts. The chain carries TRBV27 and TRBJ2-2; D is unresolved. Germline V gives CDR1 MNHEY, CDR2 SMNVEV (reference sequence). Trimming stripped 2 bases from V and 7 bases from J, with 5 bases between. The CDR3 sequence is 12 residues long. CDR3 in amino acids: CASSLIRGELFF. The CDR3 DNA sequence: TGTGCCAGCAGTTTAATCCGCGGGGAGCTGTTTTTT.

The CDR3 sequence: CASSLGQGVHEQYF. The DNA for the CDR3 is TGTGCCAGCAGCTTAGGGCAGGGTGTCCACGAGCAGTACTTC. The gene calls are TRBV7-2 and TRBJ2-7; a possible D gene is TRBD1 (5 bases). In germline, CDR1 is SGHTA, CDR2 FQGNSA. Trimming pared 1 base from V and 5 bases from J, leaving 12 bases between. The CDR3 covers 14 residues.

The J gene is TRBJ1-4, the V gene TRBV5-6, with 7 bases that match TRBD1. This CDR3 spans 18 amino acids. CDR1 and CDR2 (germline): SGHDT, YYEEEE. The ends lost 3 bases at V and 0 bases at J; junction bases unmatched: 11. CDR3 bases: TGTGCCAGCAGCTGGGCCGTGACAGGGTCCACAACTAATGAAAAACTGTTTTTT. This sequence encodes CASSWAVTGSTTNEKLFF.

V gene TRBV11-2 combines with J gene TRBJ1-6; 10 bases match TRBD1. The CDR3 runs 16 residues. J was trimmed by 7 bases and V by 1 base; bases with no gene match: 4. Per the germline V gene, CDR1 is SGHAT and CDR2 is FQNNGV. The CDR3 protein is CASSLVGTGANSPLHF. The CDR3, as DNA: TGTGCCAGCAGCTTAGTGGGGACAGGGGCGAATTCACCCCTCCACTTT.

The chain links TRBV18 to TRBJ2-2; D might be TRBD2 (6 bases). The CDR3 runs 16 residues. V was shortened by 3 bases and J by 5 bases, with 16 bases between the two germline ends. Germline loops: CDR1 KGHSH, CDR2 LQKENI. The CDR3 DNA sequence: TGTGCCAGCTCACCGCCGCGGGGAGCGGGTACCGGGGAGCTGTTTTTT. It translates to CASSPPRGAGTGELFF.

The chain joins TRBV5-6 to TRBJ1-6, with a tentative D call TRBD1 (6 bases). This CDR3 has 16 amino acids. CDR1 SGHDT and CDR2 YYEEEE come from the germline V gene. Trimming removed 0 bases from V and 5 bases from J, with 12 bases in between. CDR3 amino acids: CASSLAGTPNNSPLHF. CDR3 DNA: TGTGCCAGCAGCTTGGCCGGGACACCGAATAATTCACCCCTCCACTTT.

The chain is built from TRBV11-2 and TRBJ1-1; D is perhaps TRBD1 (6 bases). Germline CDR1 is SGHAT and CDR2 is FQNNGV. The CDR3 runs to 13 residues. The V end was cut by 6 bases, the J end by 1 base, with 9 bases between. The CDR3 DNA follows: TGTGCCAGCAGGCAGGGGAGGAACACTGAAGCTTTCTTT. Translated: CASRQGRNTEAFF.

The table lists this clone with a few counts. The chain is built from TRBV6-5 and TRBJ1-2; possible D gene TRBD1, 5 bases. Germline loops: CDR1 MNHEY, CDR2 SVGAGI. Deletions cut 7 bases from V and 8 bases from J, with 23 bases between. CDR3 length: 15 amino acids. This CDR3 is CASTIRGGGMIGYTF. The CDR3 DNA follows: TGTGCCAGCACCATACGGGGGGGAGGGATGATCGGCTACACCTTC.

The rearrangement uses TRBV6-5 and TRBJ1-2; TRBD1 aligns across 7 bases. This CDR3 contains 12 residues. Germline V gene lookup returns CDR1 MNHEY and CDR2 SVGAGI. Germline trimming cut 11 bases from V and 4 bases from J; bases unmatched to any gene: 7. CDR3 residues: CAAWTGSYGYTF. In DNA form, the CDR3 reads TGTGCCGCTTGGACAGGAAGCTATGGCTACACCTTC.

This rearrangement joins TRBV5-1 to TRBJ2-7; possible D gene TRBD1, 5 bases. Germline loops: CDR1 SGHRS, CDR2 YFSETQ. There are 13 residues in the CDR3. V was trimmed by 5 bases and J by 9 bases, leaving 18 bases between them. CDR3: CASRLKGDQVQYF. CDR3 DNA sequence: TGCGCCAGCAGATTGAAAGGGGATCAGGTGCAGTACTTC.